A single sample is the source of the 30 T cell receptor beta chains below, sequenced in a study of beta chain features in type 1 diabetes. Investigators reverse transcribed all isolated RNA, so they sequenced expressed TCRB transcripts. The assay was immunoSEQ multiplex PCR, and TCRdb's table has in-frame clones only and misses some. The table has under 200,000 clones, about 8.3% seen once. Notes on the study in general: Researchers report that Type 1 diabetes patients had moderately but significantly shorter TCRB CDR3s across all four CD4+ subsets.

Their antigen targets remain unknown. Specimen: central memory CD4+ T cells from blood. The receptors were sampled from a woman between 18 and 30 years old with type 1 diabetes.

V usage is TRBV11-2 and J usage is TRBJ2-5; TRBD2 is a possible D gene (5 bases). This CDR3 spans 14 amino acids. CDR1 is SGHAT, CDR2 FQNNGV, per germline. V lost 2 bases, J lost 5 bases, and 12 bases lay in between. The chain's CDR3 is CASSLSAGGETQYF. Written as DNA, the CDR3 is TGTGCCAGCAGCTTAAGTGCAGGCGGGGAGACCCAGTACTTC. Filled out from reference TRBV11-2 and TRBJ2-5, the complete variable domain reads EAGVAQSPRYKIIEKRQSVAFWCNPISGHATLYWYQQILGQGPKLLIQFQNNGVVDDSQLPKDRFSAERLKGVDSTLKIQPAKLEDSAVYLCASSLSAGGETQYFGPGTRLLVL.

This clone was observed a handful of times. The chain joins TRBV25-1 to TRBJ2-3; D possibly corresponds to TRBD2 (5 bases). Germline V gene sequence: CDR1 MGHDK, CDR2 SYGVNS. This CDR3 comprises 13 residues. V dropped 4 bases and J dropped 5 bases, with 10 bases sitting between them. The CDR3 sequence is CASSGRRGDTQYF. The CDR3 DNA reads TGTGCCAGCAGTGGACGTCGGGGAGATACGCAGTATTTT.

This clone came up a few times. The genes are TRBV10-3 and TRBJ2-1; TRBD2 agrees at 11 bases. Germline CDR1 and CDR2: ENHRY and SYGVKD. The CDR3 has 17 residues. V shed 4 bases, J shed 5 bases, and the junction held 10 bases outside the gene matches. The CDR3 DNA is TGTGCCATCAGTGCTTCCCCGGGACTAGCGGATAACAATGAGCAGTTCTTC. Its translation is CAISASPGLADNNEQFF.

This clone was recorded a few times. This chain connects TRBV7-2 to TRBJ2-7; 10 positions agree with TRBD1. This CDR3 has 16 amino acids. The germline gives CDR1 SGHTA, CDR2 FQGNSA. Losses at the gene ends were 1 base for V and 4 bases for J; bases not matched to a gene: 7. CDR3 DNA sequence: TGTGCCAGCAGCTTAGGGACAGGGGGGACCCTTTACGAGCAGTACTTC. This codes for CASSLGTGGTLYEQYF.

The CDR3 DNA reads TGTGCCACCAGGGAAGGGTTACAGCTCTCTACCGGGGAGCTGTTTTTT. Protein: CATREGLQLSTGELFF. V and J are TRBV6-1 and TRBJ2-2; maybe TRBD1 (5 bases). The CDR3 loop spans 16 amino acids. V dropped 10 bases and J dropped 5 bases, with 23 bases sitting between them. The germline CDR1 and CDR2 sequences are MNHNS and SASEGT.

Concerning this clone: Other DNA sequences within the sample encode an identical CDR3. The CDR3 region has the DNA TGTGCCAGCAGCTTAGTCGATCGGGGCTACACCTTC. This translates into CASSLVDRGYTF. This chain connects TRBV7-9 to TRBJ1-2, with D hard to call. The CDR3 covers 12 residues. V gave up 1 base and J gave up 8 bases, with 8 bases separating them. Germline V lookup: CDR1 SEHNR, CDR2 FQNEAQ (reference sequence).

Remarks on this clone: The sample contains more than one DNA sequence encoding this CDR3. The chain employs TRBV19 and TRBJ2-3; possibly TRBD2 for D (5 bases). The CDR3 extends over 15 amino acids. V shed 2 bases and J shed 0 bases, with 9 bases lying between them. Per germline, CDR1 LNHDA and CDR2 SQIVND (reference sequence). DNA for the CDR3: TGTGCCAGTAGTATAAGGAGGACTAGCACAGATACGCAGTATTTT. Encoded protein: CASSIRRTSTDTQYF.

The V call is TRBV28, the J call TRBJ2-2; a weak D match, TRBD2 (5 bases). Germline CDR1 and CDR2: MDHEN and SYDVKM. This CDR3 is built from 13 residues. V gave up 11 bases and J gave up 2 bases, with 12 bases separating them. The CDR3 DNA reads TGTGCCGGACTTAGCCAAAACACCGGGGAGCTGTTTTTT. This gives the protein CAGLSQNTGELFF.

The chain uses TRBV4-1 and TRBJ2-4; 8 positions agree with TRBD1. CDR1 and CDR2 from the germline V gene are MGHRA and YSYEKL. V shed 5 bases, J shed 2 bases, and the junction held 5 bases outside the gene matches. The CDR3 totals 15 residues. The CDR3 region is CASSTGQGTKNIQYF. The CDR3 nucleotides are TGCGCCAGCAGCACAGGACAGGGAACCAAAAACATTCAGTACTTC.

The CDR3 nucleotides read TGTGCCAGCAGCCAAAGGGAGGGTAGCGCAGATACGCAGTATTTT. Translating gives CASSQREGSADTQYF. The chain employs TRBV7-2 and TRBJ2-3; 7 nucleotides align to TRBD2. CDR1 is SGHTA, CDR2 FQGNSA, per germline. V gave up 5 bases and J gave up 4 bases; unmatched junction bases: 9. This CDR3 is built from 15 residues. Filled out from reference TRBV7-2 and TRBJ2-3, the complete variable domain reads GAGVSQSPSNKVTEKGKDVELRCDPISGHTALYWYRQSLGQGLEFLIYFQGNSAPDKSGLPSDRFSAERTGGSVSTLTIQRTQQEDSAVYLCASSQREGSADTQYFGPGTRLTVL.

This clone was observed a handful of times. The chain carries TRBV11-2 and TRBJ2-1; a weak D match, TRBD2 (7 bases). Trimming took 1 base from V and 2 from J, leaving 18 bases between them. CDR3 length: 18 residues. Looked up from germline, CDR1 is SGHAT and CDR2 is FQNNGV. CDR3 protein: CASSLVFGGTPTYNEQFF. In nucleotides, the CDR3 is TGTGCCAGCAGCTTAGTTTTCGGGGGGACACCTACCTACAATGAGCAGTTCTTC. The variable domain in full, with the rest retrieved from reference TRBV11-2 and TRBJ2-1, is EAGVAQSPRYKIIEKRQSVAFWCNPISGHATLYWYQQILGQGPKLLIQFQNNGVVDDSQLPKDRFSAERLKGVDSTLKIQPAKLEDSAVYLCASSLVFGGTPTYNEQFFGPGTRLTVL.

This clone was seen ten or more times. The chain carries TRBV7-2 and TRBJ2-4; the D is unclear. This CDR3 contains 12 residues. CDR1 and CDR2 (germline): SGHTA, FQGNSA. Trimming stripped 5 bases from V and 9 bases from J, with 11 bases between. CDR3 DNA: TGTGCCAGCAGCCTCCAGGAAAGCATTCAGTACTTC. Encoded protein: CASSLQESIQYF.

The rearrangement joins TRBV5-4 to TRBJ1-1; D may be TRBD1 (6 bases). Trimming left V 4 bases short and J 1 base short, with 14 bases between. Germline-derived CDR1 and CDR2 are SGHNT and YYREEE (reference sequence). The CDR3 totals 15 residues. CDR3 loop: CASSQLQGPNTEAFF. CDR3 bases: TGTGCCAGCAGCCAACTACAGGGCCCGAACACTGAAGCTTTCTTT.

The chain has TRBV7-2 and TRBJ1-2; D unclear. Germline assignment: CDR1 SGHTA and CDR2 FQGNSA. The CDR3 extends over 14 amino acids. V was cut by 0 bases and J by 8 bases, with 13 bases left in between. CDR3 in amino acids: CASSLASGRYGYTF. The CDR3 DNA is TGTGCCAGCAGCTTAGCTTCTGGGAGGTACGGCTACACCTTC. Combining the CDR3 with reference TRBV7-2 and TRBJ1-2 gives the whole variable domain GAGVSQSPSNKVTEKGKDVELRCDPISGHTALYWYRQSLGQGLEFLIYFQGNSAPDKSGLPSDRFSAERTGGSVSTLTIQRTQQEDSAVYLCASSLASGRYGYTFGSGTRLTVV.

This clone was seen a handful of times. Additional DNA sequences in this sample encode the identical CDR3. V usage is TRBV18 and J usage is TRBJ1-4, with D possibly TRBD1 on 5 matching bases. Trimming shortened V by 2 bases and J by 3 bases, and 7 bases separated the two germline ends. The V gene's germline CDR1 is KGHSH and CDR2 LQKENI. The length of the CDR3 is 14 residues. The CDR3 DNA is TGTGCCAGCTCACCAACAGGCGCTAATGAAAAACTGTTTTTT. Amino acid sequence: CASSPTGANEKLFF.

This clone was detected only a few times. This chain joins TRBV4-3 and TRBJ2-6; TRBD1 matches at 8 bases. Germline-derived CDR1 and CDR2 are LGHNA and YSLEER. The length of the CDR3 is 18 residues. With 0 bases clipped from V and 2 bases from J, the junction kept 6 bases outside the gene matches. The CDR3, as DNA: TGCGCCAGCAGCCAAGATGGGCAGGGGGCCCCTGGGGCCAACGTCCTGACTTTC. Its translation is CASSQDGQGAPGANVLTF.

For the CDR3, the DNA is TGCGCCAGCAGCTCACGGGAGGGCCGTGATGGTACGCAGTATTTT. Translation gives CASSSREGRDGTQYF. The J gene is TRBJ2-3, the V gene TRBV5-1; 8 nucleotides agree with TRBD2. The CDR3 sequence is 15 residues long. The germline CDR1 and CDR2 sequences are SGHRS and YFSETQ. With V trimmed by 3 bases and J by 8 bases, 11 bases remained unmatched.

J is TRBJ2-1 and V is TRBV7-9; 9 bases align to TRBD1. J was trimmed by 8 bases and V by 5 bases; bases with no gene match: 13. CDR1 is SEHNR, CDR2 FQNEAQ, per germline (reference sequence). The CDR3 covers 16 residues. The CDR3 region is CASSVLGTGPLDEQFF. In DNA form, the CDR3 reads TGTGCCAGCAGCGTCCTTGGGACAGGGCCTTTGGATGAGCAGTTCTTC. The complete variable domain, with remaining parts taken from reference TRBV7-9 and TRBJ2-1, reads DTGVSQNPRHKITKRGQNVTFRCDPISEHNRLYWYRQTLGQGPEFLTYFQNEAQLEKSRLLSDRFSAERPKGSFSTLEIQRTEQGDSAMYLCASSVLGTGPLDEQFFGPGTRLTVL.

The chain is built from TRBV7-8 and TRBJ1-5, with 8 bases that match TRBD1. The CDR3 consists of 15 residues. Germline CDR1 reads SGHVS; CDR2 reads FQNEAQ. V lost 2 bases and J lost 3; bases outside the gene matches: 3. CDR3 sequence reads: CASSLRTGNNQPQHF. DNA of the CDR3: TGTGCCAGCAGCTTAAGGACAGGGAACAATCAGCCCCAGCATTTT.

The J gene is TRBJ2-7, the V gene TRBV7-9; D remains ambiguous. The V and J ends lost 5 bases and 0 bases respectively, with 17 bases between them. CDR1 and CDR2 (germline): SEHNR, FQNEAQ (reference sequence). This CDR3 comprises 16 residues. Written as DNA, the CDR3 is TGTGCCAGCAGCCCCCGCTTCCCATCGAGCTCCTACGAGCAGTACTTC. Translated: CASSPRFPSSSYEQYF.

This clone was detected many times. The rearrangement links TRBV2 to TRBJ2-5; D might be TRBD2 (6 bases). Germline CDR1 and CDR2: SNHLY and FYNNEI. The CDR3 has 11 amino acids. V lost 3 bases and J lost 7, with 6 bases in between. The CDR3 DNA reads TGTGCCAGCAGTGAGGGGGGGACCCAGTACTTC. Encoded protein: CASSEGGTQYF. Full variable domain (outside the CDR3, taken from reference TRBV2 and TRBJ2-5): EPEVTQTPSHQVTQMGQEVILRCVPISNHLYFYWYRQILGQKVEFLVSFYNNEISEKSEIFDDQFSVERPDGSNFTLKIRSTKLEDSAMYFCASSEGGTQYFGPGTRLLVL.

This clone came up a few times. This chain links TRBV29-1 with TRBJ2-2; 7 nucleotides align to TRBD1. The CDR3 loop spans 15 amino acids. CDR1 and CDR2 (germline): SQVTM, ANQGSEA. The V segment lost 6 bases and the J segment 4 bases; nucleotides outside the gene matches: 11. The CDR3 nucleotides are TGCAGCGTAGAAAGTCCCGGACAGGCCACCGGGGAGCTGTTTTTT. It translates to CSVESPGQATGELFF.

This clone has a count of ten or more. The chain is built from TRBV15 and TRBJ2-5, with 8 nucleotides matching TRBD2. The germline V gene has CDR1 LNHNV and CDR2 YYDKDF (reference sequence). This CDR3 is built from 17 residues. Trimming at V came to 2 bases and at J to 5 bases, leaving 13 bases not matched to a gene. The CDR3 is CATSRYVTATGGETQYF. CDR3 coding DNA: TGTGCCACCAGCAGATACGTGACAGCAACGGGAGGGGAGACCCAGTACTTC.

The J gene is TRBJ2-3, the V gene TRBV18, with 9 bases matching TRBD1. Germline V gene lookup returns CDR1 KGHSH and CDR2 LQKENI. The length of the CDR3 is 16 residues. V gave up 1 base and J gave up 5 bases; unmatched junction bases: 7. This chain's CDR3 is CASSPQGQGQGDTQYF. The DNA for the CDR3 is TGTGCCAGCTCACCACAGGGACAGGGTCAGGGAGATACGCAGTATTTT.

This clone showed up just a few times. CDR3 sequence: CASTSTSYGYTF. The DNA for the CDR3 is TGCGCCAGCACCAGTACAAGTTATGGCTACACCTTC. The rearrangement joins TRBV10-2 to TRBJ1-2; D is unclear. The CDR3 has 12 residues. Trimming removed 7 bases at V and 5 bases at J, with 11 bases between. From germline, CDR1 is WSHSY and CDR2 SAAADI.

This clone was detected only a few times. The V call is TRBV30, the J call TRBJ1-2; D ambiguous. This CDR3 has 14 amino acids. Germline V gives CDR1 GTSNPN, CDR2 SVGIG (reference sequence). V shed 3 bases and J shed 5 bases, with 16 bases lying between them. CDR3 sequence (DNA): TGTGCCTGGAGAACCAAGGTCGGAGCATATGGCTACACCTTC. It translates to CAWRTKVGAYGYTF.

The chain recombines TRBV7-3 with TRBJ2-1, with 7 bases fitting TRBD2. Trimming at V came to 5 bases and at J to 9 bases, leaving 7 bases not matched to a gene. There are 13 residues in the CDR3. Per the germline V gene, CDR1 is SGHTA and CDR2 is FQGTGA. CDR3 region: CASSGGDVGEQFF. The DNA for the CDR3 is TGTGCCAGCAGCGGGGGGGACGTGGGTGAGCAGTTCTTC.

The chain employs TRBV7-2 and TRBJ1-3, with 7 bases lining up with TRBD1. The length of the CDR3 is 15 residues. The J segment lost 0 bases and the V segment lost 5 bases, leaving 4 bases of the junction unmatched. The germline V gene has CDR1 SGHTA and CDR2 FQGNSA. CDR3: CASSRQGPSGNTIYF. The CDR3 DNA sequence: TGTGCCAGCAGCCGACAGGGCCCCTCTGGAAACACCATATATTTT.

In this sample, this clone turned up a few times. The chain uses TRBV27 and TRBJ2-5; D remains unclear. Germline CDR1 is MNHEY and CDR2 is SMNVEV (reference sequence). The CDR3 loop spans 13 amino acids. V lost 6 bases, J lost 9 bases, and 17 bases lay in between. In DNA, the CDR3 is TGTGCCAGCAGATTTAATAGTTACGCGTCCCAGTACTTC. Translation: CASRFNSYASQYF.

In DNA form, the CDR3 reads TGTGCCAGCAGCTTACCGGGACAGGGGAAACTCCACGAGCAGTACTTC. Residues: CASSLPGQGKLHEQYF. This rearrangement joins TRBV11-3 to TRBJ2-7; 10 bases agree with TRBD1. This CDR3 is 16 amino acids long. The V gene's germline CDR1 is SGHNT and CDR2 YENEEA. V lost 2 bases, J lost 5 bases, and 9 bases stayed unmatched.